This T cell receptor (beta chain) was captured by sequencing in a study of T cell clonality in common variable immunodeficiency. General observations from the study: Common variable immunodeficiency TCR beta sequences reportedly had fewer deletions and N-nucleotide insertions.

The table lists this clone with many counts. What it binds is not known. The read terminates 3 residues ahead of where the CDR3 ends, so the germline J gene completes it. CVID subjects were about 14 female and 25 to 30 male, aged roughly 9 to 70. Trimming at V came to 5 bases and at J to 6 bases, leaving 12 bases not matched to a gene. CDR1 is SQVTM and CDR2 is ANQGSEA in the germline V gene. The CDR3 is made up of 15 amino acids. Measured with immunoSEQ multiplex PCR; TCRdb has only the in-frame clones, and not every one. This sample carries some 20,000 clones, none of them present only once. Source material: peripheral blood mononuclear cells. J is TRBJ2-1 and V is TRBV29-1, with 8 nucleotides matching TRBD1. The TCR sequence derives from a human donor with common variable immunodeficiency. The CDR3 sequence: CSVKPDRGVRNEQFF. The DNA read from the CDR3 is TGCAGCGTTAAACCCGACAGGGGAGTTCGCAATGAG.